This record looks at one T cell receptor (beta chain) sequence and its context. Its antigen is currently unknown. The data stem from a study of shared clonotypes between healthy human individuals. This CDR3 has 15 amino acids. Per germline, CDR1 MDHEN and CDR2 SYDVKM. Between the trimmed V and J ends, which lost 5 bases and 8 bases, there was a span of 18 bases. Per sorted-subset replicate PCR, input was approximately 0.2 ug DNA, representing roughly 29,000 T cell genomes. TCRdb keeps only in-frame clones here, not all; method: immunoSEQ multiplex PCR. Counted here are roughly 1,100,000 clones, about 75% occurring once; the ten biggest clones make up roughly 1.4%. Regarding the study as a whole: Generation probability values for non-shared clonotypes were lower than those for clonotypes shared by all four donors. Researchers found naive subsets generally carried larger estimated richness than memory subsets.

The source is a young man in good health. Sample: memory CD4+ T cells sorted from blood. Noted subset: CD45RA-negative fraction. This sequence joins TRBV28 and TRBJ2-2; maybe TRBD1 (6 bases). The CDR3 DNA reads TGTGCCAGCAGTGTCACTCAACAGGGAGTGGGGGAGCTGTTTTTT. This codes for CASSVTQQGVGELFF.